This T cell receptor (beta chain) was identified during a study of blood T cell repertoires in COVID-19. About the study: Acute-phase and convalescent COVID-19 samples originated in the United States, Italy and Spain. The analysed material was cDNA or gDNA that came from T cells, B-cell-depleted T cells, or PBMCs.

Seattle cases were enrolled at active infection and followed longitudinally. The sample holds a few counts of this clone. This CDR3 is built from 14 residues. Trimming cost V 6 bases and J 3 bases, with 12 bases left between them. CDR1 and CDR2 (germline): MDHEN, SYDVKM. Authors' processing steps: Amplified reference gene primers provided the basis for estimating nucleated cell counts. Produced via immunoSEQ multiplex PCR; TCRdb's table is partial and in-frame only. Clonal size and the V and J genes are those of that table, whereas D and trimming came from the DNA. The sample holds 150,000 to 200,000 clones; around 84% are singletons and the top ten take over 2%.

The rearrangement uses TRBV28 and TRBJ1-5, with D perhaps TRBD1 (5 bases). The sample comprised peripheral blood. This clonotype was obtained from a woman older than 75 with COVID-19, enrolled during active disease. The CDR3 DNA reads as TGTGCCAGCAGCCCCGGGACTTCCAATCAGCCCCAGCATTTT. Amino acid sequence: CASSPGTSNQPQHF.